These T cell receptor beta chains were read from a single sample in a study of shared clonotypes between healthy human individuals. Data came from immunoSEQ multiplex PCR; TCRdb stores just in-frame clones and leaves some out. Of roughly 2,300,000 clones listed, 80% to 95% are singletons. Sequenced sample: naive CD4+ T cells from PBMCs. The receptor set was obtained from a man younger than 30 in good health. Some clones in this sample may be carry-over from other donors' samples. The conserved cysteine and the conserved F or W are not part of the CDR3 here. The order of the fields is V gene, CDR3 protein.

V gene: TRBV28; CDR3 protein: ASITRAPGEQY
V gene: TRBV28; CDR3 protein: ASSFWGGYTDTQY
V gene: TRBV5-4; CDR3 protein: ASSFSGARTDTQY
V gene: TRBV5-1; CDR3 protein: ASSNRGMDGYT
V gene: TRBV28; CDR3 protein: ASSYGTGTYEQY
V gene: TRBV5-8; CDR3 protein: ASSLQSQETQY
V gene: TRBV20-1; CDR3 protein: SARSQWEQF
V gene: TRBV7-9; CDR3 protein: ASSRGLAGVEQF
V gene: TRBV4-3; CDR3 protein: ASSQGWAGGVETQY
V gene: TRBV10-2; CDR3 protein: ASSPTSGGTDTQY
V gene: TRBV2; CDR3 protein: ASSDPYEQY
V gene: TRBV4-1; CDR3 protein: ASSQAPEEQY
V gene: TRBV28; CDR3 protein: ASSFPGGDTQY
V gene: TRBV5-1; CDR3 protein: ASAPESVTNEKLF
V gene: TRBV4-1; CDR3 protein: ASSQEEVDQPQH
V gene: TRBV19; CDR3 protein: ASSSRGPASNQPQH
V gene: TRBV7-9; CDR3 protein: ASSLVGQLRGAQY
V gene: TRBV2; CDR3 protein: ASSRPPGNGYT
V gene: TRBV29-1; CDR3 protein: SVDSLRRSNYGYT
V gene: TRBV28; CDR3 protein: ASSPPGQGVVGGTYNEQF
V gene: TRBV7-9; CDR3 protein: ASSLEGDQPQH
V gene: TRBV5-4; CDR3 protein: ASSDVGNYGYT
V gene: TRBV6-1; CDR3 protein: ASRVRGGETQY